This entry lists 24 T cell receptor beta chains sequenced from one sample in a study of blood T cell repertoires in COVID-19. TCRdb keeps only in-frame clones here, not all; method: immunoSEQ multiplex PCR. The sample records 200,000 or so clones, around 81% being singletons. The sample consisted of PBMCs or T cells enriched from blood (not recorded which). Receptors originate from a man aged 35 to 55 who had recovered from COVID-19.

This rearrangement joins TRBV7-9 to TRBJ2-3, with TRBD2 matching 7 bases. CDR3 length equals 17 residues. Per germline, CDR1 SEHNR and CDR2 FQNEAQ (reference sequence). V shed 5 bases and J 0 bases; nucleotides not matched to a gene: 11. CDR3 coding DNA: TGTGCCAGCAGCCGAAGGGAGTGGCGGGAGAGCACAGATACGCAGTATTTT. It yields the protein CASSRREWRESTDTQYF.

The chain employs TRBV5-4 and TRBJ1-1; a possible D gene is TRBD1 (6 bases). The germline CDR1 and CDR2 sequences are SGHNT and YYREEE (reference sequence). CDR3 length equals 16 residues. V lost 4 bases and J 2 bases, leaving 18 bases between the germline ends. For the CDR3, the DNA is TGTGCCAGCAGCCCTACCCAGGGCAGGGGAAACACTGAAGCTTTCTTT. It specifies CASSPTQGRGNTEAFF. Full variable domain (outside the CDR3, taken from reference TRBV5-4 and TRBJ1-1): ETGVTQSPTHLIKTRGQQVTLRCSSQSGHNTVSWYQQALGQGPQFIFQYYREEENGRGNFPPRFSGLQFPNYSSELNVNALELDDSALYLCASSPTQGRGNTEAFFGQGTRLTVV.

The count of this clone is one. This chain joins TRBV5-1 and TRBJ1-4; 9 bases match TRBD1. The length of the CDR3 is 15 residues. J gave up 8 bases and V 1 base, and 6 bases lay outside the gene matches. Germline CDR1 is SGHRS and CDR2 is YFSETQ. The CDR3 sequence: CASSLRQGVKEKLFF. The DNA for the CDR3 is TGCGCCAGCAGCTTGAGACAGGGGGTTAAGGAAAAACTGTTTTTT.

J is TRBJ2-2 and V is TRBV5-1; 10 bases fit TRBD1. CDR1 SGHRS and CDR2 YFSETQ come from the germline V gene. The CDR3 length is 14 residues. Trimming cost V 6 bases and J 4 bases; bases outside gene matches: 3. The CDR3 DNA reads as TGCGCCAGCATGGGACAGGGGTTCACCGGGGAGCTGTTTTTT. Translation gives CASMGQGFTGELFF.

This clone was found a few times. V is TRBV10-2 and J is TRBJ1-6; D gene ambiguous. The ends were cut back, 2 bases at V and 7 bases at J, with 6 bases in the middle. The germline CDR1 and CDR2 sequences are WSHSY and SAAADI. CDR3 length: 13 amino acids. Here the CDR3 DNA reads TGCGCCAGCAGTGAGAACAGAAATTCACCCCTCCACTTT. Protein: CASSENRNSPLHF.

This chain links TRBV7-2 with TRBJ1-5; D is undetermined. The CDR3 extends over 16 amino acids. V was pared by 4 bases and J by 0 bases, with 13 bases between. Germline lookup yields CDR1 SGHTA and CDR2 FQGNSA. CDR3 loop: CASSYGDWYSNQPQHF. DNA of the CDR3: TGTGCCAGCAGCTACGGGGATTGGTATAGCAATCAGCCCCAGCATTTT.

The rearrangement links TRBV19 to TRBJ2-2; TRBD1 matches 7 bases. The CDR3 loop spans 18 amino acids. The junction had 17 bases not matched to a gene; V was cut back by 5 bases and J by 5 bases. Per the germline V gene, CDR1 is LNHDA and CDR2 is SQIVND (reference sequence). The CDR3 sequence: CASSRTGLTERRTGELFF. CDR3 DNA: TGTGCCAGTAGTCGGACAGGACTCACGGAGCGGCGAACCGGGGAGCTGTTTTTT.

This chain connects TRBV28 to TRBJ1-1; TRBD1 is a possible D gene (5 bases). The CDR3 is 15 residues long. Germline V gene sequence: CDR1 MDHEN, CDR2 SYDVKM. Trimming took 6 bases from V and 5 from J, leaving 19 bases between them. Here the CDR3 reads CASSPGTPDSTEAFF. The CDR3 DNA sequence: TGTGCCAGCAGCCCCGGGACTCCAGACTCTACTGAAGCTTTCTTT.

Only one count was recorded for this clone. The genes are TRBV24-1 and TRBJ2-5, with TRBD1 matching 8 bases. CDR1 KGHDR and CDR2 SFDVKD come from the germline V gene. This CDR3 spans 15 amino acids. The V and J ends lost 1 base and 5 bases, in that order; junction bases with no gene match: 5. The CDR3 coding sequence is TGTGCCACCAGTGATTTTGGACAGGGAAGGGAGACCCAGTACTTC. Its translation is CATSDFGQGRETQYF.

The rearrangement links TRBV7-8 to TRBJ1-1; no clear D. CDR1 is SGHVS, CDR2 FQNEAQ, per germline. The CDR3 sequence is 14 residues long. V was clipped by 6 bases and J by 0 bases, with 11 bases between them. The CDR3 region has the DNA TGTGCCAGCAGTAAAGAGAGGGTGAACACTGAAGCTTTCTTT. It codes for CASSKERVNTEAFF.

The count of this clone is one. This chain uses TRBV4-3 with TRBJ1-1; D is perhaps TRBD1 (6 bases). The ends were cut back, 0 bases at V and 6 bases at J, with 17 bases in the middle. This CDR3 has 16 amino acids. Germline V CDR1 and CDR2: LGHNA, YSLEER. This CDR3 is CASSQDGPRGGSEAFF. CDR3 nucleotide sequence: TGCGCCAGCAGCCAAGATGGGCCAAGGGGGGGTTCTGAAGCTTTCTTT.

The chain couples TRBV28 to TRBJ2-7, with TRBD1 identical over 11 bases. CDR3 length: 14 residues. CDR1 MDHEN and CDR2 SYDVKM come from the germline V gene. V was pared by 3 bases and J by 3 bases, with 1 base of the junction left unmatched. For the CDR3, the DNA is TGTGCCAGCAGTTTGGACAGGGGGCTCTACGAGCAGTACTTC. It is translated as CASSLDRGLYEQYF.

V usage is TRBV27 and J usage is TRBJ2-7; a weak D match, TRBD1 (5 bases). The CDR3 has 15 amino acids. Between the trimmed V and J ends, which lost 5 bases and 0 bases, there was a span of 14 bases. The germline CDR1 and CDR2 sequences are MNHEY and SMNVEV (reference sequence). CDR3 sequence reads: CASSIRQRSSYEQYF. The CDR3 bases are TGTGCCAGCAGTATACGACAGAGGAGCTCCTACGAGCAGTACTTC.

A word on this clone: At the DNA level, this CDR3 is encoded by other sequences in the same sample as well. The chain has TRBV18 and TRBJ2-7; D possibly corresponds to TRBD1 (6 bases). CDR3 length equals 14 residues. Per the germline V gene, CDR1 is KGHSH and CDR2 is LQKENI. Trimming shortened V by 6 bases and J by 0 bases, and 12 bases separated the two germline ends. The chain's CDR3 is CASSPDRSSYEQYF. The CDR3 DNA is TGTGCCAGCTCGCCCGACAGGAGCTCCTACGAGCAGTACTTC.

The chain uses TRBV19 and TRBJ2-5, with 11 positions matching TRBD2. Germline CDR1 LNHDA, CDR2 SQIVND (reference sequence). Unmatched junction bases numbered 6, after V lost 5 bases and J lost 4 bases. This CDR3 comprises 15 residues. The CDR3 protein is CASSLNSGGGETQYF. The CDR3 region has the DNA TGTGCCAGTAGTCTAAATAGCGGGGGGGGAGAGACCCAGTACTTC.

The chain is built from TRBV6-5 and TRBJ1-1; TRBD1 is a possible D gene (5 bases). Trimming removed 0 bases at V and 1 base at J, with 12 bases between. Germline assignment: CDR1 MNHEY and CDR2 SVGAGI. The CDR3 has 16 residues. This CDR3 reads CASSYSRTTANTEAFF. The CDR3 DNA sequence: TGTGCCAGCAGTTACTCCCGGACGACAGCGAACACTGAAGCTTTCTTT.

The CDR3 coding sequence is TGTGCCAGCAGCCCTAAGTCAGTTTACCACAGGGGTGAAAAACTGTTTTTT. As protein: CASSPKSVYHRGEKLFF. The chain employs TRBV7-6 and TRBJ1-4; 7 bases match TRBD1. Per the germline V gene, CDR1 is SGHVS and CDR2 is FNYEAQ. This CDR3 has 17 amino acids. The ends lost 5 bases at V and 7 bases at J; junction bases unmatched: 16.

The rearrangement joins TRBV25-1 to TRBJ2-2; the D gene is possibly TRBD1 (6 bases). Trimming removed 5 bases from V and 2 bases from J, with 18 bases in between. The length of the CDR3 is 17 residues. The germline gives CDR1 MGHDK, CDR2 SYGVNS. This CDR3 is CASSSVTGTPNTGELFF. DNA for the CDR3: TGTGCCAGCAGTTCAGTGACGGGGACACCCAACACCGGGGAGCTGTTTTTT.

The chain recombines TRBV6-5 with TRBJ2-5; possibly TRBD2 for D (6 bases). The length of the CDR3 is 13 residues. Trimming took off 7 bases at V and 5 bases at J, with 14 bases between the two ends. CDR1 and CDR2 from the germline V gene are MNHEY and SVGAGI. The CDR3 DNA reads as TGTGCCAGCACAGGGCGGGGAAGGGAGACCCAGTACTTC. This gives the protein CASTGRGRETQYF.

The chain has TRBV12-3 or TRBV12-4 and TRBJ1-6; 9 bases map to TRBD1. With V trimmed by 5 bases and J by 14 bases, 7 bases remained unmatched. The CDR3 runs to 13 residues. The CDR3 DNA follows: TGTGCCAGCAGTCCAGGACAGGGGAGAGCCCTCCACTTT. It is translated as CASSPGQGRALHF.

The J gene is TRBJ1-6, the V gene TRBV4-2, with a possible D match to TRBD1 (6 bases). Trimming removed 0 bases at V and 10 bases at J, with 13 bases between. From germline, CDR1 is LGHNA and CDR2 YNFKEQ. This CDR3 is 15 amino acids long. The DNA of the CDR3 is TGTGCCAGCAGCCAAGATGGGGGCCTAGAATCACCCCTCCACTTT. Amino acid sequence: CASSQDGGLESPLHF.

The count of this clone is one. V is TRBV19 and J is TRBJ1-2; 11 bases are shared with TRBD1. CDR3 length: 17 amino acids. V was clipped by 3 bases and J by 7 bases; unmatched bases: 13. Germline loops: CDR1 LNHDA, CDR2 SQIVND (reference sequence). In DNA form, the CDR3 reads TGTGCCAGTAGTATCCCCTCTCCCGGGACAGGGGGTCGTGGCTACACCTTC. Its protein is CASSIPSPGTGGRGYTF.

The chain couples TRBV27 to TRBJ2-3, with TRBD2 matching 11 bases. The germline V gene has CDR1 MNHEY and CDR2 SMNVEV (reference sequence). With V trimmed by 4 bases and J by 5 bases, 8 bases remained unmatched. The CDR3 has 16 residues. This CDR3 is CASSSRGSGGGDTQYF. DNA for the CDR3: TGTGCCAGCAGTTCCCGGGGTAGCGGGGGGGGAGATACGCAGTATTTT.

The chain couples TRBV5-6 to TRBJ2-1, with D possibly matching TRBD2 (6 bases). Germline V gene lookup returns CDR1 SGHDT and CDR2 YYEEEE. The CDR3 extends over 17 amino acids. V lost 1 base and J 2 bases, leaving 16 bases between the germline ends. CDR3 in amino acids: CASSLNPGGFAYNEQFF. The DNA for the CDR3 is TGTGCCAGCAGCTTGAATCCCGGAGGGTTCGCCTACAATGAGCAGTTCTTC.